The T cell receptor (beta chain) under discussion was sequenced for a study of patients and donors after allogeneic stem cell transplantation. Trimming left V 0 bases short and J 11 bases short, with 11 bases between. CDR1 is SGDLS, CDR2 YYNGEE, per germline. CDR3 size: 12 residues. MiXCR, run by TCRdb on the RT-PCR reads, gives a single entry per CDR3 protein. Of about 960,000 distinct CDR3 sequences listed, about a sixth are singletons. This clonotype has more than one count but fewer than ten. The TCR sequence derives from a human donor who was either an allogeneic HSCT recipient or a stem cell or donor lymphocyte infusion donor (not recorded which). It is not recorded whose cells these are; they may come from a transplant donor. The V gene is TRBV9, the J gene TRBJ1-1, with no clear D. The specimen sequenced was blood, either unsorted or a sorted T cell fraction (not recorded which). The CDR3 here is CASSVGGEKAFF. The CDR3 nucleotides read TGTGCCAGCAGCGTAGGTGGGGAGAAGGCTTTCTTT.